The 14 T cell receptor beta chains below were found in one sample sequenced in a study of T cells in localized non-small cell lung cancer. The assay was immunoSEQ multiplex PCR, and TCRdb's table has in-frame clones only and misses some. The table shows 2,500 to 3,000 clones, with more than 20% occurring only once. Sequenced material: lung tumor tissue, taken before any cancer treatment. The receptors derive from a man between 40 and 70 years old with stage I squamous cell lung carcinoma.

The chain uses TRBV30 and TRBJ1-1; D possibly corresponds to TRBD1 (6 bases). From germline, CDR1 is GTSNPN and CDR2 SVGIG (reference sequence). Trimming shortened V by 4 bases and J by 1 base, and 7 bases separated the two germline ends. The CDR3 extends over 12 amino acids. The CDR3 here is CAWKGGNTEAFF. DNA for the CDR3: TGTGCCTGGAAGGGGGGGAACACTGAAGCTTTCTTT. Full variable domain (outside the CDR3, taken from reference TRBV30 and TRBJ1-1): SQTIHQWPATLVQPVGSPLSLECTVEGTSNPNLYWYRQAAGRGLQLLFYSVGIGQISSEVPQNLSASRPQDRQFILSSKKLLLSDSGFYLCAWKGGNTEAFFGQGTRLTVV.

In this sample, this clone turned up a few times. The chain couples TRBV6-8 to TRBJ2-3; a possible D gene is TRBD1 (6 bases). Trimming shortened V by 5 bases and J by 5 bases, and 14 bases separated the two germline ends. Per germline, CDR1 MNHGY and CDR2 SAAAGT. The CDR3 is 14 residues long. Here the CDR3 DNA reads TGTGCCAGCAGTACGGCAGGGGTAAAAGATACGCAGTATTTT. Its translation: CASSTAGVKDTQYF.

This clone rates as medium-sized. V is TRBV6-8 and J is TRBJ1-1; D remains unclear. Germline CDR1 reads MNHGY; CDR2 reads SAAAGT. The CDR3 has 15 amino acids. V lost 6 bases and J 3 bases, leaving 17 bases between the germline ends. The CDR3: CASSSVLVWYTEAFF. DNA for the CDR3: TGTGCCAGCAGCTCCGTTTTAGTATGGTACACTGAAGCTTTCTTT.

This chain uses TRBV6-8 with TRBJ2-6; D uncertain. Deletions cut 8 bases from V and 0 bases from J, with 5 bases between. Germline CDR1 is MNHGY and CDR2 is SAAAGT. The CDR3 extends over 13 amino acids. The CDR3 DNA reads as TGTGCCAGCCGGACCTCTGGGGCCAACGTCCTGACTTTC. It is translated as CASRTSGANVLTF.

CDR3 protein: CAISESTGGRYTF. The CDR3 DNA, read in part, is TGTGCCATCAGTGAGTCCACAGGGGGCCGATACACC. J is TRBJ1-2 and V is TRBV10-3, with 9 bases aligning to TRBD1. The CDR3 end falls 1 residue outside the read, so it is completed with the germline J gene. The CDR3 runs to 13 residues. Per germline, CDR1 ENHRY and CDR2 SYGVKD. The V and J ends lost 0 bases and 11 bases, in that order; junction bases with no gene match: 4.

V and J are TRBV5-1 and TRBJ2-1; possible D gene TRBD2, 6 bases. Germline V CDR1 and CDR2: SGHRS, YFSETQ. Trimming took off 1 base at V and 4 bases at J, with 15 bases between the two ends. The CDR3 covers 16 residues. CDR3 in amino acids: CASSLIPPGSYNEQFF. The DNA for the CDR3 is TGCGCCAGCAGCTTGATTCCTCCCGGGAGTTACAATGAGCAGTTCTTC.

This clone has more than one count but fewer than ten. This chain links TRBV1 with TRBJ1-4. TRBV1 counts as a pseudogene. This CDR3 region has 14 residues. The CDR3: CASSQDEGSEKLFF. DNA for the CDR3: TGCGCCAGCAGCCAAGATGAGGGATCTGAAAAACTGTTTTTT.

V gene TRBV19 combines with J gene TRBJ1-6; the D gene is possibly TRBD1 (5 bases). Germline V gene lookup returns CDR1 LNHDA and CDR2 SQIVND (reference sequence). Trimming took 8 bases from V and 0 from J, leaving 20 bases between them. The CDR3 consists of 18 residues. CDR3 residues: CASRRGTDMGSYNSPLHF. CDR3 sequence (DNA): TGTGCCAGTCGAAGGGGTACTGATATGGGCTCCTATAATTCACCCCTCCACTTT.

CDR3 sequence (DNA): TGTGCCAGCAGTTACCCAGGCGAAAGTCAGCCCCAGCATTTT. It yields the protein CASSYPGESQPQHF. This chain uses TRBV6-8 with TRBJ1-5; no firm D call. This CDR3 spans 14 amino acids. Trimming removed 2 bases at V and 6 bases at J, with 11 bases between. CDR1 is MNHGY, CDR2 SAAAGT, per germline.

This rearrangement joins TRBV28 to TRBJ2-3, with 7 bases lining up with TRBD1. The CDR3 is 14 residues long. V gave up 6 bases and J gave up 3 bases; unmatched junction bases: 6. Germline CDR1 is MDHEN and CDR2 is SYDVKM. The CDR3 protein is CASSLPTGTDTQYF. In nucleotides, the CDR3 is TGTGCCAGCAGCCTACCGACAGGGACAGATACGCAGTATTTT.

The chain combines TRBV6-7 with TRBJ2-1; 8 bases are a match to TRBD1. TRBV6-7 qualifies as an ORF whose function is uncertain. After removal of 4 bases from V and 1 base from J, the junction contained 6 bases not matched to a gene. CDR3 size: 16 residues. The DNA for the CDR3 is TGTGCCAGCAGTTCAGGGGGCGGAGGGTCCTACAATGAGCAGTTCTTC. Translating it yields CASSSGGGGSYNEQFF.

The chain is built from TRBV6-8 and TRBJ1-2, with D unclear. Germline lookup yields CDR1 MNHGY and CDR2 SAAAGT. The V and J ends lost 2 bases and 4 bases respectively, with 14 bases between them. The CDR3 is 15 amino acids. The CDR3 region has the DNA TGTGCCAGCAGTTACGGTAACCTATCACTCTATGGCTACACCTTC. It codes for CASSYGNLSLYGYTF.

The chain employs TRBV18 and TRBJ1-2; possibly TRBD1 for D (6 bases). Germline V gene data show CDR1 as KGHSH and CDR2 as LQKENI. Trimming removed 4 bases at V and 2 bases at J, with 17 bases between. The CDR3 has 16 amino acids. The DNA for the CDR3 is TGTGCCAGCTCACGCTCCCCGACAGGATACAACTATGGCTACACCTTC. This translates into CASSRSPTGYNYGYTF.

CDR3 in amino acids: CASSPFGGQGSQPQHF. DNA for the CDR3: TGTGCCAGCTCACCTTTCGGGGGGCAGGGTAGCCAGCCCCAGCATTTT. The chain has TRBV18 and TRBJ1-5; D might be TRBD1 (6 bases). V dropped 3 bases and J dropped 7 bases, with 19 bases sitting between them. The V gene's germline CDR1 is KGHSH and CDR2 LQKENI. This CDR3 contains 16 residues.